The 10 T cell receptor beta chains below come from one sample, sequenced in a study of PD-1 blockade in classical Hodgkin lymphoma. Clones were sequenced by immunoSEQ multiplex PCR, and TCRdb holds only the in-frame ones, with some missing. The sample holds more than 20,000 clones; around three quarters are singletons and the top ten take 0.95% to 1.5%. Time point defined: cycle 4 day 1 (C4D1), after 6 weeks of nivolumab. All trial patients relapsed after autologous stem cell transplantation. Magnetic negative selection purified CD4+ T cells from thawed PBMCs. This sample comprised CD4+ T cells from blood, obtained before the fourth cycle of nivolumab. These receptors all stem from a human donor with classical Hodgkin lymphoma.

The V gene is TRBV4-3, the J gene TRBJ1-2; 8 bases fit TRBD1. This CDR3 region has 14 residues. The trim removed 4 bases at V and 8 bases at J, leaving 9 bases unmatched. Germline values: CDR1 LGHNA, CDR2 YSLEER. Here the CDR3 DNA reads TGCGCCAGCAGCCCGGGACAGGCCTTGGGGGGCTACACCTTC. It codes for CASSPGQALGGYTF.

V and J are TRBV7-8 and TRBJ2-5; possible D gene TRBD1, 6 bases. The ends were cut back, 5 bases at V and 5 bases at J, with 18 bases in the middle. The germline CDR1 and CDR2 sequences are SGHVS and FQNEAQ. The CDR3 has 15 amino acids. The CDR3 reads CASSGIPGQKETQYF. CDR3 DNA: TGTGCCAGCAGCGGGATTCCGGGACAAAAGGAGACCCAGTACTTC. Drawing the rest from reference TRBV7-8 and TRBJ2-5, the complete variable domain is GAGVSQSPRYKVAKRGQDVALRCDPISGHVSLFWYQQALGQGPEFLTYFQNEAQLDKSGLPSDRFFAERPEGSVSTLKIQRTQQEDSAVYLCASSGIPGQKETQYFGPGTRLLVL.

This chain links TRBV7-9 with TRBJ2-4; D might be TRBD1 (6 bases). V was clipped by 3 bases and J by 10 bases, with 13 bases between them. Germline V CDR1 and CDR2: SEHNR, FQNEAQ (reference sequence). This CDR3 is built from 13 residues. CDR3 protein: CASSFLQGGIQYF. In DNA form, the CDR3 reads TGTGCCAGCAGCTTTTTACAGGGCGGAATTCAGTACTTC.

This clone has a single count. The CDR3 region has the DNA TGTGCCAGCAGCGTAGCAGACTACTCTAACTATGGCTACACCTTC. Translation gives CASSVADYSNYGYTF. The chain links TRBV9 to TRBJ1-2; no reliable D call. Trimming shortened V by 0 bases and J by 0 bases, and 9 bases separated the two germline ends. The CDR3 is 15 amino acids. Germline values: CDR1 SGDLS, CDR2 YYNGEE.

This chain connects TRBV4-3 to TRBJ2-1; D is uncertain. This CDR3 is built from 14 residues. The V end was cut by 4 bases, the J end by 4 bases, with 11 bases between. Germline-derived CDR1 and CDR2 are LGHNA and YSLEER. The CDR3 bases are TGCGCCAGCAGCCCCCAGGTCGGGTACAATGAGCAGTTCTTC. Translation: CASSPQVGYNEQFF.

This sequence joins TRBV5-4 and TRBJ2-3; no definite D call. CDR1 is SGHNT, CDR2 YYREEE, per germline (reference sequence). This CDR3 has 15 residues. The V end lost 4 bases, the J end lost 2 bases, and 14 bases lay between the germline ends. DNA for the CDR3: TGTGCCAGCAGCCCGGACCGCAGGAACACAGATACGCAGTATTTT. This codes for CASSPDRRNTDTQYF. Full variable domain (remainder filled in from reference TRBV5-4 and TRBJ2-3): ETGVTQSPTHLIKTRGQQVTLRCSSQSGHNTVSWYQQALGQGPQFIFQYYREEENGRGNFPPRFSGLQFPNYSSELNVNALELDDSALYLCASSPDRRNTDTQYFGPGTRLTVL.

The chain combines TRBV5-1 with TRBJ2-5; D could derive from TRBD1 or TRBD2 (5 bases each). Trimming took off 0 bases at V and 2 bases at J, with 14 bases between the two ends. Germline V CDR1 and CDR2: SGHRS, YFSETQ. CDR3 length equals 16 residues. The CDR3 region has the DNA TGCGCCAGCAGCTTGGGATTTGGGACGAGACAAGAGACCCAGTACTTC. Amino acid sequence: CASSLGFGTRQETQYF.

This chain uses TRBV2 with TRBJ1-1, with 8 bases fitting TRBD1. The germline V gene has CDR1 SNHLY and CDR2 FYNNEI. The CDR3 loop spans 16 amino acids. The trim removed 1 base at V and 4 bases at J, leaving 8 bases unmatched. CDR3 sequence: CASSEVNPGGGTEAFF. CDR3 in DNA: TGTGCCAGCAGTGAAGTGAATCCAGGGGGCGGCACTGAAGCTTTCTTT.

The V call is TRBV13, the J call TRBJ2-1; D gene uncertain. This CDR3 has 13 amino acids. With 5 bases removed from V and 7 bases from J, the gap between germline ends came to 12 bases. Germline CDR1 reads PRHDT; CDR2 reads FYEKMQ (reference sequence). This CDR3 reads CASSPYDHNEQFF. As DNA, the CDR3 is TGTGCCAGCAGCCCTTATGACCATAATGAGCAGTTCTTC. Together with reference TRBV13 and TRBJ2-1, the CDR3 gives the full variable domain: AAGVIQSPRHLIKEKRETATLKCYPIPRHDTVYWYQQGPGQDPQFLISFYEKMQSDKGSIPDRFSAQQFSDYHSELNMSSLELGDSALYFCASSPYDHNEQFFGPGTRLTVL.

The CDR3 is CASSLGTFGTDTQYF. The DNA of the CDR3 is TGCGCCAGCAGCTTGGGTACATTTGGCACAGATACGCAGTATTTT. The rearrangement joins TRBV5-1 to TRBJ2-3; D is ambiguous. This CDR3 is built from 15 residues. CDR1 and CDR2 from the germline V gene are SGHRS and YFSETQ. Between the trimmed V and J ends, which lost 0 bases and 1 base, there was a span of 9 bases.